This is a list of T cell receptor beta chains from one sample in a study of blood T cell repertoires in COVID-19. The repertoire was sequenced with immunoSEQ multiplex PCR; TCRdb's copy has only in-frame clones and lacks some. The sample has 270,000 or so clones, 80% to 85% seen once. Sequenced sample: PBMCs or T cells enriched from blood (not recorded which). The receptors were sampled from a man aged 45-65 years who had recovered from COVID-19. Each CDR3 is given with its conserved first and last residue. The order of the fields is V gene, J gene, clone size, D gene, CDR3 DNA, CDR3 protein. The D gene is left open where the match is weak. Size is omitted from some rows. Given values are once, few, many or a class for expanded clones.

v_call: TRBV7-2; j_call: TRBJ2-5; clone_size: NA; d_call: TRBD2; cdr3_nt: TGTGCCAGCAGCTTAGGCCCATTCCCGAGCGGGAGTCGAGAGACCCAGTACTTC; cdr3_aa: CASSLGPFPSGSRETQYF
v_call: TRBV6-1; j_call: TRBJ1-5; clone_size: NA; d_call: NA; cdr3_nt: TGTGCCAGCAGTGAGGAAACGACGGGGAATCAGCCCCAGCATTTT; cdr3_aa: CASSEETTGNQPQHF
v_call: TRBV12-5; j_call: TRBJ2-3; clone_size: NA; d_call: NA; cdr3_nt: TGTGCTAGTGGTTTGGTATTAGCCGGCACAGATACGCAGTATTTT; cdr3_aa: CASGLVLAGTDTQYF
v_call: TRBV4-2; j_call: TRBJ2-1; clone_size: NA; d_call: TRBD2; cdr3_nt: TGTGCCAGCAGCCCGCAGGGCCTAGCGGGGAACAATGAGCAGTTCTTC; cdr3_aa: CASSPQGLAGNNEQFF
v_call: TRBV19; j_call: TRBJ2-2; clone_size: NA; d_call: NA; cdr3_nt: TGTGCCAGTAGACAAAGACAGAACACCGGGGAGCTGTTTTTT; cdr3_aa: CASRQRQNTGELFF
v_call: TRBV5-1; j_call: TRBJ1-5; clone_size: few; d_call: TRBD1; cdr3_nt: TGCGCCAGCAGCCCGGGACAGGGCGGGAATCAGCCCCAGCATTTT; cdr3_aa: CASSPGQGGNQPQHF
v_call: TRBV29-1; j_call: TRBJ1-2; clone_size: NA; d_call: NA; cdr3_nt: TGCAGCGTTGAGGGGGGGCATGTCTATGGCTACACCTTC; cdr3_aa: CSVEGGHVYGYTF
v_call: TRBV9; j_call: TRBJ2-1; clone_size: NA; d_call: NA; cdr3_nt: TGTGCCAGCAGCGTAAACGGGTATGAGCAGTTCTTC; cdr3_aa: CASSVNGYEQFF
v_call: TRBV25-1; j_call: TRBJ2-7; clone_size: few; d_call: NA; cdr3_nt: TGTGCCAGCAGTGAACCGACCAGGGACGAGCAGTACTTC; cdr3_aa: CASSEPTRDEQYF
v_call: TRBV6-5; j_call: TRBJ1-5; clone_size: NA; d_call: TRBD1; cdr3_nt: TGTGCCAGCAGACCCGACAGGGGCGATCAGCCCCAGCATTTT; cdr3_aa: CASRPDRGDQPQHF